These T cell receptor beta chains were read from a single sample in a study of identical twins. TCRdb reprocessed the 5' RACE reads with MiXCR, giving one entry per CDR3 protein. The sample consists of some 600,000 distinct CDR3 sequences, about 7% of them appearing once. These data also featured in a second study, about yellow fever vaccine responses in identical twins.

Specimen: PBMCs. The receptors shown here come from a woman between 18 and 29 years old in good health. Each CDR3 is given with its conserved first and last residue. A D gene is named only where the DNA matches it firmly. Clone size is not always given. Where it is, it says once, few, many or a class for expanded clones.

many	TRBV12-3/TRBV12-4	TRBJ2-2	TRBD1	CASSLTGANTGELFF	TGCGCCAGCAGCCTGACAGGGGCGAACACCGGGGAGCTGTTTTTT
many	TRBV15	TRBJ2-1	.	CATSRGSGEYNEQFF	TGTGCCACCAGCAGAGGAAGCGGAGAGTACAATGAGCAGTTCTTC
many	TRBV5-1	TRBJ1-1	.	CASSGSGGNTEAFF	TGCGCCAGCAGCGGGAGCGGAGGGAACACTGAAGCTTTCTTT
few	TRBV27	TRBJ1-6	.	CASSSGPWGYNSPLHF	TGTGCCAGCAGCTCAGGCCCTTGGGGGTATAATTCACCCCTCCACTTT
many	TRBV11-2	TRBJ2-2	.	CASSLGSGPNTGELFF	TGTGCCAGCAGCCTGGGCAGCGGACCGAACACCGGGGAGCTGTTTTTT
many	TRBV6-5	TRBJ1-1	.	CASSYEGGGTEAFF	TGTGCCAGCAGTTACGAAGGAGGGGGCACTGAAGCTTTCTTT
few	TRBV11-2	TRBJ2-4	.	CASSSKDNFWAFDAKNIQYF	TGTGCCAGCAGCTCCAAGGACAATTTTTGGGCCTTTGACGCCAAAAACATTCAGTACTTC
many	TRBV20-1	TRBJ2-2	.	CSAGASGNTGELFF	TGCAGTGCCGGGGCGAGCGGGAACACCGGGGAGCTGTTTTTT
.	TRBV20-1	TRBJ2-4	.	CSARDGGMGLNIQYF	TGCAGTGCTAGAGATGGGGGGATGGGGCTGAACATTCAGTACTTC
few	TRBV5-1	TRBJ2-1	.	CASTQMGSSYNEQFF	TGCGCCAGCACCCAGATGGGGAGCTCCTACAATGAGCAGTTCTTC
many	TRBV9	TRBJ1-1	.	CASSVEGVQNTEAFF	TGTGCCAGCAGCGTAGAGGGGGTTCAGAACACTGAAGCTTTCTTT
few	TRBV5-1	TRBJ2-5	.	CASSFLTVETQYF	TGCGCCAGCAGCTTTTTAACAGTTGAGACCCAGTACTTC
few	TRBV29-1	TRBJ2-7	.	CSVGDPYEQYF	TGCAGCGTCGGTGATCCCTACGAGCAGTACTTC
.	TRBV20-1	TRBJ2-7	TRBD2	CSLTQSGRFEQYF	TGCAGTTTGACCCAGAGCGGGAGGTTCGAGCAGTACTTC
few	TRBV11-1	TRBJ2-5	.	CASSLDTDQETQYF	TGTGCCAGCAGCTTAGATACAGACCAAGAGACCCAGTACTTC
many	TRBV7-9	TRBJ2-3	.	CASSQGTGTDTQYF	TGTGCCAGCAGCCAGGGGACGGGCACAGATACGCAGTATTTT
.	TRBV11-2	TRBJ2-5	.	CASSSTHQETQYF	TGTGCCAGCAGCTCGACCCACCAAGAGACCCAGTACTTC
many	TRBV6-1	TRBJ2-1	TRBD2	CASSTASGGTYNEQFF	TGTGCCAGCAGTACAGCTAGCGGGGGGACCTACAATGAGCAGTTCTTC
many	TRBV5-6	TRBJ2-7	TRBD2	CASSEHPRSGRGRREQYF	TGTGCCAGCAGCGAACACCCCAGGAGCGGGAGAGGACGGAGGGAGCAGTACTTC
.	TRBV20-1	TRBJ1-1	.	CSARVRNLGAEAFF	TGCAGTGCTAGGGTGAGGAACCTTGGCGCTGAAGCTTTCTTT
many	TRBV7-3	TRBJ2-5	TRBD2	CASSLLPSSGSERETQYF	TGTGCCAGCAGCTTACTTCCGTCTAGCGGGAGCGAACGAGAGACCCAGTACTTC
few	TRBV7-8	TRBJ2-3	.	CASSLAVLAESTDTQYF	TGTGCCAGCAGCTTAGCGGTGTTAGCGGAAAGCACAGATACGCAGTATTTT
.	TRBV7-9	TRBJ2-7	.	CASSAAGRVGEQYF	TGTGCCAGCAGCGCAGCAGGCAGGGTGGGCGAGCAGTACTTC
.	TRBV27	TRBJ2-4	.	CACSLVTGPTRGIQYF	TGTGCCTGCAGTTTAGTTACGGGCCCTACCAGGGGCATTCAGTACTTC
many	TRBV28	TRBJ2-3	TRBD1	CASSISGQGPDTQYF	TGTGCCAGCAGTATCTCGGGACAGGGCCCAGATACGCAGTATTTT
.	TRBV3-1	TRBJ1-1	.	CASSQELRGGTEAFF	TGTGCCAGCAGCCAAGAGCTTCGTGGGGGCACTGAAGCTTTCTTT
few	TRBV5-1	TRBJ2-1	.	CASSRTPADEQFF	TGCGCCAGCAGCAGGACCCCGGCCGATGAGCAGTTCTTC
.	TRBV19	TRBJ2-3	.	CASSPGTPADTQYF	TGTGCCAGTAGTCCCGGGACCCCCGCCGATACGCAGTATTTT
few	TRBV7-9	TRBJ2-7	TRBD2	CASSATGGGPYEQYF	TGTGCCAGCAGCGCCACCGGGGGGGGGCCCTACGAGCAGTACTTC
many	TRBV10-3	TRBJ2-7	TRBD1	CAISEMPGGVGQYF	TGTGCCATCAGTGAGATGCCAGGGGGAGTTGGGCAGTACTTC
.	TRBV6-1	TRBJ2-2	.	CASSRKTSLPGELFF	TGTGCCAGCAGCCGGAAGACTAGTTTGCCCGGGGAGCTGTTTTTT
few	TRBV20-1	TRBJ1-5	.	CSARGGQGGNQPQHF	TGCAGTGCCCGAGGGGGGCAAGGAGGCAATCAGCCCCAGCATTTT
.	TRBV5-1	TRBJ2-5	.	CASSPSGSETQYF	TGCGCCAGCAGCCCATCGGGATCGGAGACCCAGTACTTC
many	TRBV4-1	TRBJ2-3	.	CASSQVGRERLSTDTQYF	TGCGCCAGCAGCCAAGTGGGCAGGGAGAGACTTAGCACAGATACGCAGTATTTT
.	TRBV6-4	TRBJ2-2	.	CASSVRQGETTELFF	TGTGCCAGCAGTGTAAGGCAGGGTGAAACGACGGAGCTGTTTTTT
many	TRBV25-1	TRBJ2-2	.	CASSEYSGGSRTGELFF	TGTGCCAGCAGTGAATATTCCGGGGGCTCGCGCACCGGGGAGCTGTTTTTT
few	TRBV28	TRBJ2-7	TRBD2	CASTLGLAGIYEQYF	TGTGCCAGCACCTTGGGGCTAGCGGGTATCTACGAGCAGTACTTC
.	TRBV4-1	TRBJ1-1	.	CASSQQRQNTEAFF	TGCGCCAGCAGCCAACAACGTCAGAACACTGAAGCTTTCTTT
few	TRBV24-1	TRBJ2-1	.	CATSAVNEQFF	TGTGCCACCAGCGCTGTGAATGAGCAGTTCTTC
few	TRBV7-9	TRBJ2-5	TRBD1	CASSIQGLQETQYF	TGTGCCAGCAGCATACAGGGGTTACAAGAGACCCAGTACTTC
.	TRBV2	TRBJ2-1	.	CASRTRLGQFF	TGTGCCAGCAGAACGAGACTAGGGCAGTTCTTC
.	TRBV4-1	TRBJ2-3	.	CASSHPGQPSTDTQYF	TGCGCCAGCAGCCACCCAGGACAGCCTAGCACAGATACGCAGTATTTT
few	TRBV5-8	TRBJ2-2	.	CASGNPGLTTGELFF	TGTGCCAGCGGAAACCCGGGACTCACCACCGGGGAGCTGTTTTTT
.	TRBV12-3/TRBV12-4	TRBJ2-3	TRBD2	CASSRGGLFTDTQYF	TGTGCCAGCAGTCGGGGGGGACTCTTCACAGATACGCAGTATTTT
many	TRBV20-1	TRBJ2-5	TRBD2	CSAAGRKETQYF	TGCAGTGCAGCGGGACGTAAAGAGACCCAGTACTTC
many	TRBV28	TRBJ1-1	TRBD1	CASKWRGQGTEAFF	TGTGCCAGCAAATGGAGGGGGCAAGGCACTGAAGCTTTCTTT
few	TRBV19	TRBJ2-2	TRBD1	CASRGTDRGNTGELFF	TGTGCCAGTAGGGGTACCGACAGGGGCAACACCGGGGAGCTGTTTTTT
many	TRBV29-1	TRBJ1-5	.	CSVGPGFDQPQHF	TGCAGCGTTGGGCCAGGGTTTGATCAGCCCCAGCATTTT
.	TRBV5-1	TRBJ2-5	.	CASSLRPFGETQYF	TGCGCCAGCAGCTTGAGGCCTTTCGGGGAGACCCAGTACTTC
few	TRBV7-9	TRBJ2-7	.	CASSLWGLGSEQYF	TGTGCCAGCAGCTTATGGGGACTTGGTTCCGAGCAGTACTTC
few	TRBV5-8	TRBJ2-7	TRBD1	CASSLVGTASYEQYF	TGTGCCAGCAGCTTGGTTGGGACAGCTTCCTACGAGCAGTACTTC
.	TRBV20-1	TRBJ2-7	TRBD1	CSARGTGDVYEQYF	TGCAGTGCTAGAGGGACAGGGGACGTTTACGAGCAGTACTTC
many	TRBV29-1	TRBJ1-1	.	CSVWGAGAEAFF	TGCAGCGTTTGGGGGGCAGGGGCTGAAGCTTTCTTT